This T cell receptor (beta chain) appears in the sequencing data of a study of pediatric ulcerative colitis. Clones were read by immunoSEQ multiplex PCR, and TCRdb kept only the in-frame ones, dropping some. The table lists 60,000 to 75,000 clones, 77% of them singletons. From germline, CDR1 is MGHRA and CDR2 YSYEKL. Trimming removed 1 base at V and 3 bases at J, with 9 bases between. This CDR3 has 14 amino acids. The V call is TRBV4-1, the J call TRBJ1-1; possible D gene TRBD1, 6 bases. The TCR comes from a boy between 10 and 17 years old with moderate ulcerative colitis. The specimen was blood. The CDR3 region has the DNA TGCGCCAGCAGCCAAGCCGAGGGGGACACTGAAGCTTTCTTT. It codes for CASSQAEGDTEAFF.